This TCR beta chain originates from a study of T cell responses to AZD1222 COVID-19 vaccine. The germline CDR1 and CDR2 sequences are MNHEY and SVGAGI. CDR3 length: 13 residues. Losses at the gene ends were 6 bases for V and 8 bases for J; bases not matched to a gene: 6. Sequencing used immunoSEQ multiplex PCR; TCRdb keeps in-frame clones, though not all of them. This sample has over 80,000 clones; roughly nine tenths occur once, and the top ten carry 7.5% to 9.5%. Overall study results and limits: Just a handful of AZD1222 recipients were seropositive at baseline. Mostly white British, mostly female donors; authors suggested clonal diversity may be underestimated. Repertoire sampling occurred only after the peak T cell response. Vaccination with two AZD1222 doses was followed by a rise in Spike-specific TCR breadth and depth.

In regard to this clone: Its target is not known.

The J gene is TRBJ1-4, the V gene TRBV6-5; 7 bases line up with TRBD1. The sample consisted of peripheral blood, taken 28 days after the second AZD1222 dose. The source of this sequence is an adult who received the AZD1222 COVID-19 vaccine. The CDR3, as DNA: TGTGCCAGCAGGAGGGGGCTTCTCGAAAAACTGTTTTTT. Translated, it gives CASRRGLLEKLFF.